One sample yielded the 2 T cell receptor beta chains listed below, sequenced in a study of cytomegalovirus exposure and HLA in healthy donors. PCR employed 60 Vbeta and 13 Jbeta primers. The table came from immunoSEQ multiplex PCR; TCRdb's copy has only in-frame clones and leaves some out. The table records fewer than 150,000 clones, around 77% of them present only once. The sample taken for sequencing was PBMCs. The source is a woman aged 45-59 years in good health and CMV-seronegative.

The rearrangement uses TRBV7-2 and TRBJ2-1, with TRBD2 matching 7 bases. The V segment lost 2 bases and the J segment 0 bases; nucleotides outside the gene matches: 1. The CDR3 runs to 15 residues. CDR1 SGHTA and CDR2 FQGNSA come from the germline V gene. CDR3 sequence: CASSLSGDSYNEQFF. DNA for the CDR3: TGTGCCAGCAGCTTAAGCGGGGACTCCTACAATGAGCAGTTCTTC.

This clone has a handful of counts. This chain connects TRBV5-6 to TRBJ2-5; 10 bases map to TRBD2. The J segment lost 5 bases and the V segment lost 2 bases, leaving 9 bases of the junction unmatched. The CDR3 contains 16 residues. The germline V gene has CDR1 SGHDT and CDR2 YYEEEE. This CDR3 reads CASSFIAAGGRETQYF. For the CDR3, the DNA is TGTGCCAGCAGCTTCATCGCAGCGGGGGGGCGTGAGACCCAGTACTTC.